Listed here are 32 T cell receptor beta chains from one sample, sequenced in a study of OX40 agonist ivuxolimab in advanced cancers. Repertoires were generated with immunoSEQ multiplex PCR, while TCRdb's copy carries only in-frame clones and drops some. This table holds some 110,000 clones, just over 90% found once. The sample in question was CD4+ or CD8+ T cells sorted from blood, obtained in a trial of the OX40 agonist ivuxolimab. Receptor source: an adult with an advanced solid tumor such as melanoma, head and neck, liver or kidney cancer.

The chain is built from TRBV10-1 and TRBJ1-1; D is uncertain. This CDR3 is 12 amino acids long. V was cut by 10 bases and J by 6 bases, with 15 bases left in between. Looked up from germline, CDR1 is WNHNN and CDR2 is SYGVQD (reference sequence). DNA for the CDR3: TGCGCCATCGACCCTCATATGGCTGAAGCTTTCTTT. It translates to CAIDPHMAEAFF.

The chain employs TRBV9 and TRBJ2-7; possibly TRBD2 for D (5 bases). The germline V gene encodes CDR1 SGDLS and CDR2 YYNGEE. V was clipped by 0 bases and J by 4 bases, with 11 bases between them. This CDR3 is 14 amino acids long. CDR3 in DNA: TGTGCCAGCAGCGTAGACCCTTCGGGGTACGAGCAGTACTTC. Protein: CASSVDPSGYEQYF.

The chain joins TRBV6-5 to TRBJ1-1; D unclear. V lost 3 bases and J lost 5, with 13 bases in between. Germline values: CDR1 MNHEY, CDR2 SVGAGI. The CDR3 is made up of 14 amino acids. The CDR3 DNA follows: TGTGCCAGCAGTTATGAGGCAGGTGTAACTGAAGCTTTCTTT. Its protein product is CASSYEAGVTEAFF.

This clone is a singleton in its sample. This chain connects TRBV6-1 to TRBJ2-5, with D possibly TRBD1 on 8 matching bases. Trimming removed 4 bases at V and 5 bases at J, with 14 bases between. The germline CDR1 and CDR2 sequences are MNHNS and SASEGT. The CDR3 sequence is 14 residues long. The CDR3 reads CASSAQGGIETQYF. The CDR3, as DNA: TGTGCCAGCAGTGCACAGGGGGGGATCGAGACCCAGTACTTC.

The V and J genes are TRBV9 and TRBJ2-1, with 7 bases that match TRBD2. The CDR3 sequence is 16 residues long. Looked up from germline, CDR1 is SGDLS and CDR2 is YYNGEE. J lost 5 bases, V lost 0 bases, and 8 bases had no gene match. CDR3 DNA: TGTGCCAGCAGCGTAGCTAAAGCGGGGAGTCACAATGAGCAGTTCTTC. Protein sequence: CASSVAKAGSHNEQFF.

Comments on this clone: This sample also contains other DNA sequences that code for the same CDR3. This rearrangement joins TRBV11-2 to TRBJ2-3; TRBD2 matches at 7 bases. Germline CDR1 is SGHAT and CDR2 is FQNNGV. This CDR3 contains 15 residues. The V gene end was trimmed by 0 bases and the J gene end by 3 bases; junction bases not matched to a gene: 3. In DNA, the CDR3 is TGTGCCAGCAGCTTAGAACGTAGCGGGACAGATACGCAGTATTTT. It is translated as CASSLERSGTDTQYF.

The chain carries TRBV6-6 and TRBJ2-5; no clear D gene. From germline, CDR1 is MNHNY and CDR2 SVGAGI (reference sequence). V dropped 4 bases and J dropped 5 bases, with 5 bases sitting between them. The CDR3 sequence is 11 residues long. The CDR3 protein is CASSFGETQYF. The CDR3 DNA sequence: TGTGCCAGCAGTTTCGGGGAGACCCAGTACTTC.

The J gene is TRBJ1-2, the V gene TRBV30, with 7 bases identical to TRBD1. The CDR3 has 13 amino acids. Germline CDR1 and CDR2: GTSNPN and SVGIG (reference sequence). After removal of 5 bases from V and 0 bases from J, the junction contained 3 bases not matched to a gene. The CDR3 nucleotides read TGTGCCTGGGAGGACAGGACTAACTATGGCTACACCTTC. Protein product: CAWEDRTNYGYTF.

This chain links TRBV23-1 with TRBJ2-7; D is perhaps TRBD1 (6 bases). TRBV23-1 is labeled an ORF, and its function is uncertain. V was trimmed by 0 bases and J by 6 bases, leaving 12 bases between them. The CDR3 has 14 amino acids. CDR3 amino acids: CASSQSNRVAEQYF. The CDR3, as DNA: TGCGCCAGCAGTCAATCGAACAGGGTGGCCGAGCAGTACTTC.

The chain uses TRBV19 and TRBJ2-3; D uncertain. Germline CDR1 is LNHDA and CDR2 is SQIVND (reference sequence). V lost 4 bases and J 3 bases, leaving 11 bases between the germline ends. The CDR3 consists of 14 residues. CDR3 residues: CASSTAVRTDTQYF. In DNA form, the CDR3 reads TGTGCCAGTAGTACCGCAGTGAGGACAGATACGCAGTATTTT.

The rearrangement uses TRBV28 and TRBJ2-7; D uncertain. The CDR3 extends over 15 amino acids. Germline loops: CDR1 MDHEN, CDR2 SYDVKM. Trimming left V 4 bases short and J 5 bases short, with 18 bases between. Here the CDR3 DNA reads TGTGCCAGCAGTTCTCCGAGTAGGGTCATCGACGAGCAGTACTTC. This translates into CASSSPSRVIDEQYF.

The rearrangement uses TRBV18 and TRBJ1-5; D gene ambiguous. V was trimmed by 6 bases and J by 3 bases, leaving 9 bases between them. The V gene's germline CDR1 is KGHSH and CDR2 LQKENI. This CDR3 has 13 residues. The CDR3 nucleotides read TGTGCCAGCTCTGACATGGCCAATCAGCCCCAGCATTTT. Protein sequence: CASSDMANQPQHF. Drawing the rest from reference TRBV18 and TRBJ1-5, the complete variable domain is NAGVMQNPRHLVRRRGQEARLRCSPMKGHSHVYWYRQLPEEGLKFMVYLQKENIIDESGMPKERFSAEFPKEGPSILRIQQVVRGDSAAYFCASSDMANQPQHFGDGTRLSIL.

The V call is TRBV11-3, the J call TRBJ2-2; D possibly corresponds to TRBD2 (5 bases). CDR1 is SGHNT, CDR2 YENEEA, per germline. The CDR3 totals 14 residues. V shed 5 bases and J shed 7 bases, with 14 bases lying between them. The CDR3 is CASSKGVLSGELFF. For the CDR3, the DNA is TGTGCCAGCAGCAAGGGAGTCCTGAGCGGGGAGCTGTTTTTT.

This clone is a singleton in its sample. This chain uses TRBV9 with TRBJ1-3; D is unclear. Trimming took off 1 base at V and 2 bases at J, with 10 bases between the two ends. The CDR3 runs 15 residues. Germline CDR1 SGDLS, CDR2 YYNGEE. The CDR3 DNA is TGTGCCAGCAGCGTAAGATGGGAGACTGGAAACACCATATATTTT. Translation: CASSVRWETGNTIYF.

The rearrangement links TRBV6-5 to TRBJ2-2; TRBD2 might be the D (6 bases). The CDR3 sequence is 14 residues long. From germline, CDR1 is MNHEY and CDR2 SVGAGI. Trimming cost V 6 bases and J 6 bases, with 14 bases left between them. CDR3 in DNA: TGTGCCAGCAGACACCCGGAGGGGCCCGGGGAGCTGTTTTTT. It is translated as CASRHPEGPGELFF.

The table lists this clone with a count of one. The rearrangement uses TRBV7-4 and TRBJ1-5, with D hard to call. V was clipped by 2 bases and J by 3 bases, with 11 bases between them. The CDR3 consists of 15 residues. Germline CDR1 is SGHVT and CDR2 is SQSDAQ. CDR3 sequence reads: CASSLLVGINQPQHF. CDR3 coding DNA: TGTGCCAGCAGCTTATTGGTAGGGATCAATCAGCCCCAGCATTTT.

The gene calls are TRBV25-1 and TRBJ2-7; D could derive from TRBD1 or TRBD2 (5 bases each). The ends were cut back, 5 bases at V and 7 bases at J, with 21 bases in the middle. Germline CDR1 MGHDK, CDR2 SYGVNS. The CDR3 contains 15 residues. The CDR3: CASSRKGTSAGEQYF. CDR3 sequence (DNA): TGTGCCAGCAGTCGCAAGGGGACCAGCGCTGGGGAGCAGTACTTC.

The chain employs TRBV7-8 and TRBJ2-5; 11 bases are shared with TRBD2. Germline V gene data show CDR1 as SGHVS and CDR2 as FQNEAQ. The CDR3 extends over 15 amino acids. V was pared by 4 bases and J by 2 bases, with 3 bases of the junction left unmatched. CDR3 sequence reads: CASSSSGGIQETQYF. CDR3 in DNA: TGTGCCAGCAGCTCTAGCGGGGGGATTCAAGAGACCCAGTACTTC.

V usage is TRBV15 and J usage is TRBJ1-2; no clear D. CDR3 size: 15 residues. Germline V CDR1 and CDR2: LNHNV, YYDKDF (reference sequence). V lost 1 base, J lost 4 bases, and 13 bases lay in between. The CDR3 DNA is TGTGCCACCAGCAGAGCCGGGCCCAGCGCCTATGGCTACACCTTC. Its protein product is CATSRAGPSAYGYTF.

The V gene is TRBV29-1, the J gene TRBJ2-3, with 11 bases that match TRBD2. Germline V gene sequence: CDR1 SQVTM, CDR2 ANQGSEA. The V and J ends lost 6 bases and 1 base, in that order; junction bases with no gene match: 3. The CDR3 contains 14 residues. The CDR3 here is CSVGLADRTDTQYF. The CDR3 DNA reads TGCAGCGTGGGACTAGCGGATCGCACAGATACGCAGTATTTT.

This chain connects TRBV18 to TRBJ2-3, with 8 bases matching TRBD1. This CDR3 contains 15 residues. CDR1 and CDR2 (germline): KGHSH, LQKENI. J lost 6 bases, V lost 3 bases, and 8 bases had no gene match. The CDR3 bases are TGTGCCAGCTCACCTCGGCAGGGGGCCGCTGATACGCAGTATTTT. It translates to CASSPRQGAADTQYF. The whole variable domain, filled in from reference TRBV18 and TRBJ2-3, reads NAGVMQNPRHLVRRRGQEARLRCSPMKGHSHVYWYRQLPEEGLKFMVYLQKENIIDESGMPKERFSAEFPKEGPSILRIQQVVRGDSAAYFCASSPRQGAADTQYFGPGTRLTVL.

V and J are TRBV11-1 and TRBJ2-2; D is perhaps TRBD2 (5 bases). The V end lost 7 bases, the J end lost 0 bases, and 12 bases lay between the germline ends. The CDR3 totals 15 residues. In germline, CDR1 is SGHAT, CDR2 FQDESV (reference sequence). CDR3 nucleotide sequence: TGTGCCAGCACGGGGATACCCTCGAACACCGGGGAGCTGTTTTTT. Translated: CASTGIPSNTGELFF.

This clone appeared a few times. The J gene is TRBJ2-2, the V gene TRBV4-2, with 13 bases fitting TRBD2. From germline, CDR1 is LGHNA and CDR2 YNFKEQ. This CDR3 spans 20 amino acids. J gave up 0 bases and V 1 base, and 8 bases lay outside the gene matches. The CDR3 loop is CASSQATLTSGGTNTGELFF. The CDR3 DNA sequence: TGTGCCAGCAGCCAAGCTACTCTGACTAGCGGGGGGACGAACACCGGGGAGCTGTTTTTT.

This sequence joins TRBV2 and TRBJ1-2, with D unclear. Trimming took 6 bases from V and 4 from J, leaving 15 bases between them. Germline loops: CDR1 SNHLY, CDR2 FYNNEI. The CDR3 runs 14 residues. The CDR3 DNA reads TGTGCCAGCAGCGCCAGTTCCCCTGGCTATGGCTACACCTTC. Its translation is CASSASSPGYGYTF.

This clone was recorded only once. The CDR3 is CASSLGRDNNEQFF. The CDR3 DNA reads as TGCGCCAGCAGCTTGGGGCGGGATAACAATGAGCAGTTCTTC. The chain links TRBV5-1 to TRBJ2-1; D might be TRBD2 (6 bases). The CDR3 loop spans 14 amino acids. The V gene lost 0 bases and the J gene lost 5 bases, with 9 bases spanning the gap. Germline V gene sequence: CDR1 SGHRS, CDR2 YFSETQ. The whole variable domain, filled in from reference TRBV5-1 and TRBJ2-1, reads KAGVTQTPRYLIKTRGQQVTLSCSPISGHRSVSWYQQTPGQGLQFLFEYFSETQRNKGNFPGRFSGRQFSNSRSEMNVSTLELGDSALYLCASSLGRDNNEQFFGPGTRLTVL.

This sequence joins TRBV7-9 and TRBJ1-1, with D unresolved. CDR1 is SEHNR and CDR2 is FQNEAQ in the germline V gene (reference sequence). This CDR3 has 14 amino acids. V lost 1 base and J 6 bases, leaving 12 bases between the germline ends. CDR3 residues: CASSLVGSPAEAFF. CDR3 DNA: TGTGCCAGCAGCTTAGTAGGATCGCCGGCTGAAGCTTTCTTT.

The chain employs TRBV5-1 and TRBJ1-6; perhaps TRBD1 as D (5 bases). Germline loops: CDR1 SGHRS, CDR2 YFSETQ. Trimming cost V 0 bases and J 9 bases, with 13 bases left between them. This CDR3 comprises 15 residues. This CDR3 reads CASSLEPLRGSPLHF. As DNA, the CDR3 is TGCGCCAGCAGCTTGGAGCCGCTGAGGGGTTCACCCCTCCACTTT.

The chain uses TRBV4-2 and TRBJ2-1; a weak D match, TRBD1 (6 bases). Per germline, CDR1 LGHNA and CDR2 YNFKEQ. This CDR3 has 17 residues. The V end lost 0 bases, the J end lost 0 bases, and 12 bases lay between the germline ends. The CDR3 DNA is TGTGCCAGCAGCCAAGAACAGGGAACTAGCTCCTACAATGAGCAGTTCTTC. Translated, it gives CASSQEQGTSSYNEQFF.

The chain couples TRBV7-2 to TRBJ1-5; the D gene is possibly TRBD1 (5 bases). Germline assignment: CDR1 SGHTA and CDR2 FQGNSA. There are 17 residues in the CDR3. V lost 0 bases, J lost 3 bases, and 15 bases lay in between. The CDR3 DNA sequence: TGTGCCAGCAGCTTAGCACGGCCAGGGTACCCCAATCAGCCCCAGCATTTT. This codes for CASSLARPGYPNQPQHF.

In nucleotides, the CDR3 is TGTGCCAGCAGCTTGGGCGGGGCGTATAATTCACCCCTCCACTTT. Its translation is CASSLGGAYNSPLHF. The chain links TRBV5-6 to TRBJ1-6, with TRBD1 as a possible D gene (5 bases). Germline lookup yields CDR1 SGHDT and CDR2 YYEEEE. The CDR3 consists of 15 residues. Trimming took off 0 bases at V and 4 bases at J, with 8 bases between the two ends.

This clone was counted once. The chain is built from TRBV19 and TRBJ1-6; D uncertain. V was pared by 7 bases and J by 3 bases, with 13 bases between. The germline V gene encodes CDR1 LNHDA and CDR2 SQIVND (reference sequence). CDR3 length: 15 residues. CDR3 loop: CASKVGEYYNSPLHF. In DNA form, the CDR3 reads TGTGCCAGTAAGGTGGGAGAATACTATAATTCACCCCTCCACTTT. Full variable domain (outside the CDR3, taken from reference TRBV19 and TRBJ1-6): DGGITQSPKYLFRKEGQNVTLSCEQNLNHDAMYWYRQDPGQGLRLIYYSQIVNDFQKGDIAEGYSVSREKKESFPLTVTSAQKNPTAFYLCASKVGEYYNSPLHFGNGTRLTVT.

This sequence joins TRBV6-5 and TRBJ1-1; unclear D gene. V lost 0 bases and J lost 0, with 11 bases in between. CDR3 size: 16 residues. Germline V lookup: CDR1 MNHEY, CDR2 SVGAGI. The CDR3 sequence: CASSYSSIRLNTEAFF. DNA for the CDR3: TGTGCCAGCAGTTACTCCTCCATTCGATTGAACACTGAAGCTTTCTTT.